One sample yielded the 2 T cell receptor beta chains listed below, sequenced in a study of molecular identifiers for immune sequencing clone quantification. From the PCR reads, TCRdb called clonotypes with MiXCR, one entry per CDR3 protein. The data show roughly 320,000 distinct CDR3 sequences, under 25% seen once. The sequenced material came from naive CD8+ T cells from blood, with Jurkat cell RNA spiked in. The subset denotes: FACS-sorted CD8+CD4-CCR7+CD45RA+ naive T cells. These receptors originate from a human donor in good health. Some libraries in this study had Jurkat cell RNA spiked in.

The rearrangement joins TRBV5-8 to TRBJ1-5; D is ambiguous. This CDR3 contains 13 residues. Trimming shortened V by 6 bases and J by 7 bases, and 14 bases separated the two germline ends. Germline V gene lookup returns CDR1 SGHTS and CDR2 YDEGEE. For the CDR3, the DNA is TGTGCCAGCACCGCCAGCCACGGGCAGCCCCAGCATTTT. Its protein is CASTASHGQPQHF. Supplemented by reference TRBV5-8 and TRBJ1-5, the full variable domain reads EAGVTQSPTHLIKTRGQQATLRCSPISGHTSVYWYQQALGLGLQFLLWYDEGEERNRGNFPPRFSGRQFPNYSSELNVNALELEDSALYLCASTASHGQPQHFGDGTRLSIL.

Regarding this clonotype: This could be a read error, since a much larger clone is one nucleotide away. The V gene is TRBV5-1, the J gene TRBJ2-5, with unresolved D. The CDR3 contains 14 residues. Looked up from germline, CDR1 is SGHRS and CDR2 is YFSETQ. Written as DNA, the CDR3 is TGCGCCAGCGGCTTTTTAGGTCCTAGGGAGACCCAGTACTTC. Residues: CASGFLGPRETQYF.